Each of the 21 T cell receptor beta chains below was sequenced from the same sample in a study of OX40 agonist ivuxolimab in advanced cancers. Libraries were prepared by immunoSEQ multiplex PCR; TCRdb keeps only in-frame clonotypes and omits some of them. The sample includes 40,000 to 50,000 clones, 86% of them seen just once. Sequenced here: CD4+ or CD8+ T cells sorted from blood, sampled in a trial of the OX40 agonist ivuxolimab. The receptors originated from an adult with an advanced solid tumor such as melanoma, head and neck, liver or kidney cancer.

The chain carries TRBV29-1 and TRBJ2-5; D is uncertain. Trimming removed 1 base from V and 5 bases from J, with 2 bases in between. Germline loops: CDR1 SQVTM, CDR2 ANQGSEA. There are 10 residues in the CDR3. CDR3 sequence: CSVEAETQYF. The CDR3 DNA sequence: TGCAGCGTTGAAGCGGAGACCCAGTACTTC.

The J gene is TRBJ2-3, the V gene TRBV5-4, with TRBD2 matching 11 bases. The germline gives CDR1 SGHNT, CDR2 YYREEE (reference sequence). V trimming: 4 bases; J trimming: 3 bases; junction bases outside the gene matches: 13. The CDR3 consists of 18 residues. This CDR3 is CASSLFATSGISTDTQYF. In DNA, the CDR3 is TGTGCCAGCAGCCTTTTTGCGACTAGCGGGATTAGTACAGATACGCAGTATTTT.

The V and J genes are TRBV4-2 and TRBJ1-5; 7 nucleotides match TRBD1. Germline V gene sequence: CDR1 LGHNA, CDR2 YNFKEQ. V gave up 0 bases and J gave up 6 bases; unmatched junction bases: 5. The CDR3 length is 15 residues. CDR3 sequence reads: CASSQDYRGSQPQHF. In DNA form, the CDR3 reads TGTGCCAGCAGCCAAGACTACAGGGGCTCTCAGCCCCAGCATTTT.

This rearrangement joins TRBV6-5 to TRBJ2-5; tentative D call: TRBD1 (6 bases). The end of the DNA aligns better with TRBJ2-7, so the J call may be wrong. This CDR3 has 15 amino acids. In germline, CDR1 is MNHEY, CDR2 SVGAGI. CDR3 DNA sequence: TGTGCCAGCAGTTACGGGCAGGGGACCACCTACGAGCAGTACTTC. This codes for CASSYGQGTTYEQYF.

The chain joins TRBV7-3 to TRBJ1-5; D ambiguous. The CDR3 length is 14 residues. V shed 1 base and J shed 11 bases, with 15 bases lying between them. From germline, CDR1 is SGHTA and CDR2 FQGTGA. Here the CDR3 reads CASSLNLYQLTQHF. CDR3 coding DNA: TGTGCCAGCAGCTTAAATTTATATCAGCTCACCCAGCATTTT.

V gene TRBV28 combines with J gene TRBJ2-1; 10 bases are a match to TRBD2. This CDR3 has 16 residues. The ends lost 5 bases at V and 10 bases at J; junction bases unmatched: 14. Germline loops: CDR1 MDHEN, CDR2 SYDVKM. CDR3 sequence reads: CASSIRAELAGSEQFF. The CDR3 bases are TGTGCCAGCAGTATTCGGGCCGAACTAGCGGGAAGCGAGCAGTTCTTC. Full variable domain (remainder filled in from reference TRBV28 and TRBJ2-1): DVKVTQSSRYLVKRTGEKVFLECVQDMDHENMFWYRQDPGLGLRLIYFSYDVKMKEKGDIPEGYSVSREKKERFSLILESASTNQTSMYLCASSIRAELAGSEQFFGPGTRLTVL.

The chain employs TRBV7-3 and TRBJ2-1; D may be TRBD1 (6 bases). V was shortened by 5 bases and J by 6 bases, with 17 bases between the two germline ends. The CDR3 has 15 residues. CDR1 and CDR2 from the germline V gene are SGHTA and FQGTGA. As DNA, the CDR3 is TGTGCCAGCAGCCCCCCGGGACAAAAGTTCAATGAGCAGTTCTTC. Translated, it gives CASSPPGQKFNEQFF.

The CDR3 DNA sequence: TGCGCCAGCAGCCAAGAGTTCCCGGGAGGGACGAGCTCCTACAATGAGCAGTTCTTC. The encoded protein is CASSQEFPGGTSSYNEQFF. J is TRBJ2-1 and V is TRBV4-1, with 8 bases fitting TRBD2. Trimming removed 0 bases from V and 0 bases from J; junction bases left unmatched: 10. Germline lookup yields CDR1 MGHRA and CDR2 YSYEKL. There are 19 residues in the CDR3.

CDR3 sequence: CASGQPGRNEKLFF. As DNA, the CDR3 is TGTGCCAGCGGCCAACCTGGGCGAAATGAAAAACTGTTTTTT. The genes are TRBV27 and TRBJ1-4; D is uncertain. Trimming took off 8 bases at V and 5 bases at J, with 15 bases between the two ends. The CDR3 has 14 amino acids. In germline, CDR1 is MNHEY, CDR2 SMNVEV (reference sequence). Complete variable domain (other parts from reference TRBV27 and TRBJ1-4): EAQVTQNPRYLITVTGKKLTVTCSQNMNHEYMSWYRQDPGLGLRQIYYSMNVEVTDKGDVPEGYKVSRKEKRNFPLILESPSPNQTSLYFCASGQPGRNEKLFFGSGTQLSVL.

The rearrangement links TRBV27 to TRBJ1-2; TRBD1 agrees at 8 bases. Germline values: CDR1 MNHEY, CDR2 SMNVEV (reference sequence). The CDR3 sequence is 16 residues long. V shed 4 bases, J shed 4 bases, and the junction held 11 bases outside the gene matches. Here the CDR3 DNA reads TGTGCCAGCAGTTCTGACCGGGACCAGGGGGCCTATGGCTACACCTTC. As protein: CASSSDRDQGAYGYTF.

The chain is built from TRBV9 and TRBJ1-1; 8 nucleotides agree with TRBD1. The V segment lost 1 base and the J segment 6 bases; nucleotides outside the gene matches: 11. Germline-derived CDR1 and CDR2 are SGDLS and YYNGEE. This CDR3 has 16 amino acids. This CDR3 reads CASSVSGGAVRAEAFF. The CDR3 nucleotides read TGTGCCAGCAGCGTATCAGGGGGCGCGGTAAGGGCTGAAGCTTTCTTT.

This clone turned up a few times. This chain's CDR3 is CASSPRGRVDYGYTF. In DNA, the CDR3 is TGTGCCAGTAGTCCCCGGGGCCGGGTGGACTATGGCTACACCTTC. The chain employs TRBV19 and TRBJ1-2, with D possibly matching TRBD1 (5 bases). Germline CDR1 is LNHDA and CDR2 is SQIVND (reference sequence). The CDR3 spans 15 residues. Trimming cost V 5 bases and J 3 bases, with 16 bases left between them.

The V and J genes are TRBV7-9 and TRBJ2-5, with D uncertain. Trimming pared 5 bases from V and 5 bases from J, leaving 21 bases between. The CDR3 is made up of 16 amino acids. The germline CDR1 and CDR2 sequences are SEHNR and FQNEAQ (reference sequence). The CDR3 is CASSPPLRSPPETQYF. The CDR3 DNA reads as TGTGCCAGCAGCCCTCCTCTCCGGTCCCCCCCGGAGACCCAGTACTTC.

A few counts support this clone. The gene calls are TRBV27 and TRBJ1-1, with 7 bases matching TRBD1. The CDR3 is 14 residues long. Per the germline V gene, CDR1 is MNHEY and CDR2 is SMNVEV (reference sequence). With 3 bases clipped from V and 12 bases from J, the junction kept 13 bases outside the gene matches. CDR3 residues: CASSLGGTELESFF. The DNA of the CDR3 is TGTGCCAGCAGTTTGGGCGGGACAGAGCTCGAGTCTTTCTTT.

This chain uses TRBV27 with TRBJ2-1, with 11 bases identical to TRBD2. This CDR3 is 15 amino acids long. V dropped 4 bases and J dropped 9; count of bases not matched to a gene: 8. CDR1 is MNHEY, CDR2 SMNVEV, per germline (reference sequence). As DNA, the CDR3 is TGTGCCAGCAGTTCAGGGACTAGCGGAAAGGGTGAGCAGTTCTTC. Protein: CASSSGTSGKGEQFF.

This rearrangement joins TRBV7-6 to TRBJ2-7, with no clear D. Per germline, CDR1 SGHVS and CDR2 FNYEAQ. Trimming pared 5 bases from V and 2 bases from J, leaving 16 bases between. This CDR3 contains 15 residues. CDR3 residues: CASSTYSVDTYEQYF. CDR3 coding DNA: TGTGCCAGCAGCACTTACAGTGTCGATACCTACGAGCAGTACTTC.

Within the sample, this clone is medium-sized. This CDR3 is also generated by other DNA sequences in the sample. The V call is TRBV5-1, the J call TRBJ2-7; D is undetermined. Trimming took off 5 bases at V and 3 bases at J, with 21 bases between the two ends. The CDR3 extends over 16 amino acids. CDR1 SGHRS and CDR2 YFSETQ come from the germline V gene. Here the CDR3 reads CASSYPLGQNRYEQYF. Written as DNA, the CDR3 is TGCGCCAGCAGTTATCCCCTTGGGCAGAACCGCTACGAGCAGTACTTC.

The chain links TRBV7-6 to TRBJ2-7; perhaps TRBD1 as D (6 bases). V dropped 5 bases and J dropped 3 bases, with 8 bases sitting between them. The length of the CDR3 is 12 residues. From germline, CDR1 is SGHVS and CDR2 FNYEAQ. The DNA for the CDR3 is TGTGCCAGCAGCAAGACAGGCTACGAGCAGTACTTC. Its translation is CASSKTGYEQYF.

The chain has TRBV9 and TRBJ2-5; tentatively, D is TRBD1 (7 bases). V lost 3 bases, J lost 5 bases, and 17 bases lay in between. The CDR3 spans 15 residues. Germline CDR1 is SGDLS and CDR2 is YYNGEE. The CDR3 is CASSGGGDRDETQYF. CDR3 nucleotide sequence: TGTGCCAGCAGCGGGGGAGGAGACAGGGATGAGACCCAGTACTTC.

The V and J genes are TRBV25-1 and TRBJ2-5, with D possibly being TRBD1 or TRBD2 (5 bases each). Germline V CDR1 and CDR2: MGHDK, SYGVNS. The CDR3 has 17 residues. V was pared by 2 bases and J by 2 bases, with 18 bases between. CDR3 sequence reads: CASSERWGPGLQETQYF. The CDR3 DNA sequence: TGTGCCAGCAGTGAAAGGTGGGGCCCGGGGTTGCAAGAGACCCAGTACTTC.

V gene TRBV7-9 combines with J gene TRBJ2-1, with TRBD2 matching 8 bases. Losses at the gene ends were 6 bases for V and 0 bases for J; bases not matched to a gene: 7. This CDR3 is built from 16 residues. CDR1 SEHNR and CDR2 FQNEAQ come from the germline V gene (reference sequence). The CDR3 here is CASSGLAQSSYNEQFF. CDR3 DNA: TGTGCCAGCAGTGGACTAGCCCAGAGCTCCTACAATGAGCAGTTCTTC.